These 24 T cell receptor beta chains originate from one sample sequenced in a study of T cell repertoires in aging, cancer and after chemotherapy. TCR beta rearrangements were amplified from peripheral blood genomic DNA. TRB rearrangements spanning V, D and J were amplified using mixed TRB-A/B primers. TCRdb redid the calling of the multiplex PCR reads with MiXCR, one entry per CDR3 protein. In the table there are more than 900 distinct CDR3 sequences, 60% of which are singletons. The sample was blood. The source of these receptors is a human donor with a solid tumor.

The chain has TRBV27 and TRBJ2-7, with 9 bases identical to TRBD1. This CDR3 has 16 amino acids. With 4 bases clipped from V and 3 bases from J, the junction kept 10 bases outside the gene matches. Germline V CDR1 and CDR2: MNHEY, SMNVEV (reference sequence). The CDR3 nucleotides read TGTGCCAGCAGTTCACCAGCGACAGGGGGAGGCTACGAGCAGTACTTC. Protein product: CASSSPATGGGYEQYF.

Comments on this clonotype: A read error may account for a junction end that differs from germline. This rearrangement joins TRBV7-3 to TRBJ2-1; TRBD1 matches 7 bases. The CDR3 totals 14 residues. The germline V gene encodes CDR1 SGHTA and CDR2 FQGTGA. CDR3: CASSPSTGNNEQFF. The CDR3 nucleotides are TGCGCCAGCAGTCCCTCGACAGGGAACAATGAGCAGTTCTTC. The full variable domain, with the rest looked up from reference TRBV7-3 and TRBJ2-1, is GAGVSQTPSNKVTEKGKYVELRCDPISGHTALYWYRQSLGQGPEFLIYFQGTGAADDSGLPNDRFFAVRPEGSVSTLKIQRTERGDSAVYLCASSPSTGNNEQFFGPGTRLTVL.

The genes are TRBV6-5 and TRBJ2-7; no reliable D call. Germline lookup yields CDR1 MNHEY and CDR2 SVGAGI. This CDR3 has 13 amino acids. V was pared by 6 bases and J by 3 bases, with 12 bases between. The CDR3 here is CASSQDDGYEQYF. DNA for the CDR3: TGTGCCAGCAGCCAGGACGACGGCTACGAGCAGTACTTC.

J is TRBJ2-6 and V is TRBV20-1; no definite D call. There are 13 residues in the CDR3. Germline-derived CDR1 and CDR2 are DFQATT and SNEGSKA (reference sequence). V was clipped by 6 bases and J by 0 bases, with 6 bases between them. CDR3 region: CSARVSGANVLTF. The DNA of the CDR3 is TGCAGTGCGCGAGTCTCTGGGGCCAACGTCCTGACTTTC.

The chain carries TRBV7-6 and TRBJ2-3; D perhaps matches TRBD2 (5 bases). Deletions cut 6 bases from V and 10 bases from J, with 14 bases between. The CDR3 runs 12 residues. The germline gives CDR1 SGHVS, CDR2 FNYEAQ. The CDR3 sequence: CASSILEEAQYF. The CDR3 DNA follows: TGTGCCAGCAGTATACTCGAGGAGGCGCAGTATTTT.

The chain is built from TRBV12-3 or TRBV12-4 and TRBJ1-4; 8 positions agree with TRBD1. V shed 7 bases and J 3 bases; nucleotides not matched to a gene: 4. This CDR3 region has 14 residues. CDR3 sequence: CASTLTGANEKLFF. CDR3 nucleotides: TGTGCCAGCACCCTGACAGGGGCTAATGAAAAACTGTTTTTT.

The table lists this clonotype with a count of one. The chain joins TRBV28 to TRBJ1-1, with TRBD1 as a possible D gene (5 bases). Germline V gene lookup returns CDR1 MDHEN and CDR2 SYDVKM. The length of the CDR3 is 14 residues. V was trimmed by 0 bases and J by 4 bases, leaving 9 bases between them. The CDR3 is CASSLWTRGTEAFF. CDR3 bases: TGTGCCAGCAGTTTATGGACGAGGGGCACTGAAGCTTTCTTT.

The CDR3 is CASSEYKLFF. The DNA of the CDR3 is TGTGCCAGCAGTGAATACAAACTGTTTTTT. The chain has TRBV6-1 and TRBJ1-4; no reliable D call. The CDR3 contains 10 residues. Germline V gene lookup returns CDR1 MNHNS and CDR2 SASEGT. The V end lost 2 bases, the J end lost 11 bases, and 3 bases lay between the germline ends.

This clonotype was seen only a few times. This sequence joins TRBV7-6 and TRBJ2-1; D may be TRBD2 (6 bases). Per the germline V gene, CDR1 is SGHVS and CDR2 is FNYEAQ. Trimming stripped 4 bases from V and 3 bases from J, with 13 bases between. The CDR3 extends over 15 amino acids. CDR3 nucleotide sequence: TGTGCCAGCAGCTGGGAGGACCGCGGCTACAATGAGCAGTTCTTC. Translating it yields CASSWEDRGYNEQFF.

The chain is built from TRBV6-5 and TRBJ2-1; D is possibly TRBD2 (6 bases). Per the germline V gene, CDR1 is MNHEY and CDR2 is SVGAGI. Trimming shortened V by 2 bases and J by 0 bases, and 17 bases separated the two germline ends. CDR3 size: 18 residues. CDR3 DNA: TGTGCCAGCAGTTACATCGCGGGGCCTCCAAGCTCCTACAATGAGCAGTTCTTC. Residues: CASSYIAGPPSSYNEQFF.

This clonotype turned up a few times. The V gene is TRBV6-5, the J gene TRBJ2-3, with 7 bases fitting TRBD1. V lost 5 bases, J lost 2 bases, and 7 bases stayed unmatched. Germline CDR1 reads MNHEY; CDR2 reads SVGAGI. The length of the CDR3 is 15 residues. CDR3 sequence reads: CASSVKGAVTDTQYF. In DNA form, the CDR3 reads TGTGCCAGCAGTGTCAAGGGGGCGGTCACAGATACGCAGTATTTT.

The V gene is TRBV5-3, the J gene TRBJ2-5; D perhaps matches TRBD2 (5 bases). Being an ORF, TRBV5-3 has a function that is uncertain. This CDR3 region has 15 residues. V lost 1 base and J lost 5, with 15 bases in between. The CDR3 sequence: CARSLKPQTGETQYF. For the CDR3, the DNA is TGTGCCAGAAGCTTGAAACCTCAAACGGGGGAGACCCAGTACTTC.

The chain links TRBV12-5 to TRBJ2-5; 7 nucleotides align to TRBD1. The CDR3 contains 15 residues. Germline values: CDR1 LGHNT, CDR2 FRNRAP. V gave up 3 bases and J gave up 2 bases; unmatched junction bases: 6. The CDR3 DNA reads TGTGCTAGTGGTTTAGGACAGGTCGAGCAAGAGACCCAGTACTTC. Protein product: CASGLGQVEQETQYF.

This chain uses TRBV6-5 with TRBJ1-5; D uncertain. Germline V gene lookup returns CDR1 MNHEY and CDR2 SVGAGI. CDR3 size: 12 residues. V was cut by 7 bases and J by 3 bases, with 7 bases left in between. CDR3 sequence: CASKTANQPQHF. In DNA form, the CDR3 reads TGTGCCAGCAAAACAGCCAATCAGCCCCAGCATTTT.

The gene calls are TRBV29-1 and TRBJ1-2, with D possibly being TRBD1 (5 bases). In germline, CDR1 is SQVTM, CDR2 ANQGSEA. The CDR3 sequence is 11 residues long. V was cut by 6 bases and J by 4 bases, with 9 bases left in between. CDR3 in DNA: TGCAGCGTGGGGGATAGCTATGGCTACACCTTC. This encodes CSVGDSYGYTF.

The chain has TRBV6-5 and TRBJ1-1; TRBD1 agrees at 8 bases. Per germline, CDR1 MNHEY and CDR2 SVGAGI. The CDR3 contains 15 residues. V trimming: 2 bases; J trimming: 6 bases; junction bases outside the gene matches: 8. CDR3: CASSYTDRGRAEAFF. In DNA, the CDR3 is TGTGCCAGCAGTTACACTGACAGGGGAAGGGCTGAAGCTTTCTTT.

The chain recombines TRBV7-2 with TRBJ2-1, with 12 bases identical to TRBD2. In germline, CDR1 is SGHTA, CDR2 FQGNSA. V gave up 6 bases and J gave up 4 bases; unmatched junction bases: 4. This CDR3 is 15 amino acids long. CDR3 protein: CASRPSGGDYNEQFF. CDR3 nucleotide sequence: TGTGCCAGCAGGCCTAGCGGGGGGGATTACAATGAGCAGTTCTTC.

The chain joins TRBV30 to TRBJ2-5; 7 nucleotides match TRBD1. With 6 bases clipped from V and 1 base from J, the junction kept 8 bases outside the gene matches. CDR1 and CDR2 from the germline V gene are GTSNPN and SVGIG (reference sequence). The CDR3 is made up of 14 amino acids. CDR3: CACSPGTAQETQYF. As DNA, the CDR3 is TGTGCCTGCTCTCCGGGGACAGCCCAAGAGACCCAGTACTTC.

In its sample, this clonotype was seen a few times. The CDR3 region has the DNA TGTGCCAGCAGTTCAGGCGGACAGAATGAGCAGTTCTTC. Translated, it gives CASSSGGQNEQFF. The V call is TRBV12-3 or TRBV12-4, the J call TRBJ2-1, with a possible D match to TRBD1 (6 bases). CDR3 length: 13 residues. The germline V and J ends were trimmed by 4 bases and 7 bases, with 11 bases remaining between them.

The chain is built from TRBV30 and TRBJ1-2, with 8 bases fitting TRBD1. Germline V CDR1 and CDR2: GTSNPN, SVGIG (reference sequence). This CDR3 is 16 amino acids long. V dropped 1 base and J dropped 5; count of bases not matched to a gene: 12. CDR3 amino acids: CAWSAQTRTGRYGYTF. The DNA for the CDR3 is TGTGCCTGGAGTGCACAAACCCGGACAGGGCGGTATGGCTACACCTTC. The whole variable domain, filled in from reference TRBV30 and TRBJ1-2, reads SQTIHQWPATLVQPVGSPLSLECTVEGTSNPNLYWYRQAAGRGLQLLFYSVGIGQISSEVPQNLSASRPQDRQFILSSKKLLLSDSGFYLCAWSAQTRTGRYGYTFGSGTRLTVV.

V usage is TRBV30 and J usage is TRBJ1-1; D is unresolved. CDR3 length: 13 amino acids. Trimming shortened V by 0 bases and J by 2 bases, and 7 bases separated the two germline ends. The germline V gene encodes CDR1 GTSNPN and CDR2 SVGIG (reference sequence). The chain's CDR3 is CAWSVTANTEAFF. The CDR3, as DNA: TGTGCCTGGAGTGTTACAGCTAACACTGAAGCTTTCTTT.

This clonotype came up once. The J gene is TRBJ1-2, the V gene TRBV7-6; 7 nucleotides agree with TRBD1. Germline V gives CDR1 SGHVS, CDR2 FNYEAQ. This CDR3 spans 13 amino acids. Trimming cost V 8 bases and J 5 bases; bases outside gene matches: 8. The CDR3 DNA reads TGTGCCAGCGGATTTACAGGGGAATATGGCTACACCTTC. Amino acids: CASGFTGEYGYTF.

This clonotype occurred once. J is TRBJ2-7 and V is TRBV24-1, with D unclear. Trimming stripped 0 bases from V and 5 bases from J, with 1 base between. The CDR3 length is 11 residues. CDR1 is KGHDR, CDR2 SFDVKD, per germline. DNA for the CDR3: TGTGCCACCAGTGATTTGAACGAGCAGTACTTC. Protein product: CATSDLNEQYF.

This clonotype was seen a few times. The chain has TRBV7-2 and TRBJ1-5; 8 positions agree with TRBD1. The junction had 5 bases not matched to a gene; V was cut back by 5 bases and J by 5 bases. Germline V gene lookup returns CDR1 SGHTA and CDR2 FQGNSA. The length of the CDR3 is 14 residues. The CDR3 DNA reads as TGTGCCAGCAGCCCAGACAGGGGAGATCAGCCCCAGCATTTT. Its translation is CASSPDRGDQPQHF.